This T cell receptor beta chain was sequenced during a study of blood T cell repertoires in COVID-19 (dated by TCRdb to the early 2020s). About the study as a whole: Samples covering the acute and convalescent phases of COVID-19 were provided by collaborators in the United States, Italy and Spain. The repertoires were released in a freely available public database meant as a resource for research on the immune response to SARS-CoV-2. Sample metadata almost always included a de-identified subject ID, COVID-19 status, age in years and sex. The samples were drawn from the first 160 participants of the ongoing ImmuneRACE study and from 1,254 subjects provided by 6 global collaborators. Where available, HLA class I and class II types were obtained from metadata supplied by the sample provider rather than from assay-based typing. The prospective study material was composed of cDNA or gDNA derived from T cells, B-cell-depleted T cells, or PBMCs. The dataset comprised deeply sampled blood TCRbeta repertoires from subjects exposed to, actively infected with, or recovered from COVID-19. Points the paper makes about the study in general: Clinical and demographic metadata were provided uncurated, with the amount varying by source and participant.

Trimming removed 6 bases from V and 1 base from J, leaving 12 bases between the germline ends. Measured from the cysteine to the phenylalanine, the CDR3 is 14 residues long. Just CDR3 DNA is preserved here, 42 bases in frame from base 1. From the germline V gene, CDR1 is MNHEY and CDR2 is SVGAGI. Whole blood was collected in K2EDTA tubes by collaborating institutions according to the institutions' own protocols. For TCRbeta analysis, collaborators shipped samples in one of three forms: frozen whole blood, isolated PBMCs, or DNA extracted from either of those sample types. TCRbeta CDR3 regions were amplified from genomic DNA by means of the immunoSEQ Assay, a bias-controlled multiplex PCR. On the study's bioinformatics: Nucleated cell counts per sample were estimated from amplification of reference gene primers within the assay. Sequence reads were collapsed and filtered to measure the absolute abundance of every unique TCRbeta CDR3 rearrangement. For each sample, productive Simpson clonality was calculated by taking the square root of Simpson's diversity index across productive rearrangements. The source is immuneACCESS, and TCRdb retained only in-frame sequences with V and J called. Part of the clones is not carried over; for the studies checked, unresolved V genes explain less than half of this, and the remainder is unexplained. V, J and clone size are taken as reported in that table, and D and trimming were inferred from the DNA itself. The table for this sample lists 250,000 to 300,000 clones; 70% to 90% of them were counted only once. The ten largest clones capture about 2.1% of the sample.

With regard to this clone: Its recognized antigen is unknown. Per-nucleotide qualities are absent, and no much larger clonotype sits a single base away.

The sequenced sample consisted of peripheral blood. Here the chain combines TRBV6-5 and TRBJ1-1, with the D segment identity uncertain. The receptor comes from a man aged 25-45 years with active or convalescent COVID-19. The bases are TGTGCCAGCAGACAGCCCAATCGGAACACTGAAGCTTTCTTT. It codes for CASRQPNRNTEAFF.